These T cell receptor beta chains were read from a single sample in a study of beta chain features in type 1 diabetes. Generated by immunoSEQ multiplex PCR, the TCRdb table keeps only in-frame clones and is missing some. The sample includes 120,000 to 150,000 clones, roughly 53% of them seen just once. The sequencing sample was made of Tregs from blood. These receptor sequences come from a man between 18 and 29 years old in good health. Both conserved end residues are part of each CDR3. The order of the fields is V gene, clone size, D gene, J gene, CDR3 protein, CDR3 DNA. A D gene is named only where the DNA matches it firmly. Size tells how often a clone was seen (once, few, many) or the class of an expanded clone, and some rows leave it out.

>TRBV6-6|few|.|TRBJ2-7
CASSSFQGGTTYEQYF
TGTGCCAGCAGTTCTTTCCAGGGAGGCACAACCTACGAGCAGTACTTC
>TRBV6-5|.|.|TRBJ2-2
CASSSAITGELFF
TGTGCCAGCAGTTCCGCGATTACCGGGGAGCTGTTTTTT
>TRBV19|.|TRBD2|TRBJ2-7
CASSIGSSGTYEQYF
TGTGCCAGTAGTATAGGGTCCAGCGGGACTTACGAGCAGTACTTC
>TRBV30|few|.|TRBJ2-7
CAFSSAYEQYF
TGTGCCTTTTCCAGCGCCTACGAGCAGTACTTC
>TRBV6-1|.|TRBD1|TRBJ2-7
CASSAQGARYEQYF
TGTGCCAGCAGTGCGCAGGGGGCGCGATACGAGCAGTACTTC
>TRBV5-4|.|.|TRBJ1-1
CASSLDQLNTEAFF
TGTGCCAGCAGCTTGGATCAGTTGAACACTGAAGCTTTCTTT
>TRBV7-3|.|.|TRBJ2-1
CASGSGGRYNEQFF
TGTGCCAGCGGGTCTGGGGGCAGGTACAATGAGCAGTTCTTC
>TRBV5-1|.|.|TRBJ2-3
CASSLAGGQDTQYF
TGCGCCAGCAGCTTGGCCGGGGGGCAAGATACGCAGTATTTT
>TRBV5-6|.|TRBD1|TRBJ2-4
CASSLAGTGRWVAKNIQYF
TGTGCCAGCAGCTTGGCCGGGACAGGGCGGTGGGTAGCCAAAAACATTCAGTACTTC
>TRBV18|.|.|TRBJ1-1
CASSSQHGNTEAFF
TGTGCCAGCTCATCGCAACATGGGAACACTGAAGCTTTCTTT
>TRBV10-3|.|.|TRBJ2-2
CAISARRSNTGELFF
TGTGCCATCAGTGCTCGGCGGTCGAACACCGGGGAGCTGTTTTTT
>TRBV18|.|.|TRBJ2-1
CASSPLNEQFF
TGTGCCAGCTCACCTCTCAATGAGCAGTTCTTC
>TRBV5-1|.|.|TRBJ2-1
CASSLTSTREQFF
TGCGCCAGCAGCTTGACTAGCACCCGTGAGCAGTTCTTC
>TRBV19|.|TRBD2|TRBJ2-7
CASSILAALLPDEQYF
TGTGCCAGTAGTATCCTAGCGGCCTTACTGCCTGACGAGCAGTACTTC
>TRBV5-4|.|TRBD1|TRBJ2-1
CASSSPDRVNEQFF
TGTGCCAGCAGCTCACCGGACAGGGTCAATGAGCAGTTCTTC